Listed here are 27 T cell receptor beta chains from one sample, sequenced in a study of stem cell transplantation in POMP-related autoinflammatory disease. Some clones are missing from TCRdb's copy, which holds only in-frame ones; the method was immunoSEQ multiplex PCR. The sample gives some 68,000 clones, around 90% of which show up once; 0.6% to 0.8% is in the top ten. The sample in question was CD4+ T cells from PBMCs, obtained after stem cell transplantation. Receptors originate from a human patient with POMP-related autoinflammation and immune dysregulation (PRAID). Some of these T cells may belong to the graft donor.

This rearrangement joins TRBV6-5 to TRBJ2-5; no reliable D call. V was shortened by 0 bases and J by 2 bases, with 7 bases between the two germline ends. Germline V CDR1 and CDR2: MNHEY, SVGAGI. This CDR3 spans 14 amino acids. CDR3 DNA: TGTGCCAGCAGTTACTCCAGAAAGCAAGAGACCCAGTACTTC. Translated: CASSYSRKQETQYF.

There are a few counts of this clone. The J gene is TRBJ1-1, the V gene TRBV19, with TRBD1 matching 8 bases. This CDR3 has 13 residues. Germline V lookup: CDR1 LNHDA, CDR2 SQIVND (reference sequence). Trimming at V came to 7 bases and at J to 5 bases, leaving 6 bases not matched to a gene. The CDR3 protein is CASMDRAGTEAFF. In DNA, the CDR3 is TGTGCCAGTATGGACAGGGCGGGTACTGAAGCTTTCTTT.

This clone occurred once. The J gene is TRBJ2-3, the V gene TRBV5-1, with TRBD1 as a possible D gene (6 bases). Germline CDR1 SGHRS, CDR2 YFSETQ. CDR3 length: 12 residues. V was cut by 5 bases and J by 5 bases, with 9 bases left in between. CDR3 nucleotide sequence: TGCGCCAGCAGGACACAGGGAGATACGCAGTATTTT. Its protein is CASRTQGDTQYF.

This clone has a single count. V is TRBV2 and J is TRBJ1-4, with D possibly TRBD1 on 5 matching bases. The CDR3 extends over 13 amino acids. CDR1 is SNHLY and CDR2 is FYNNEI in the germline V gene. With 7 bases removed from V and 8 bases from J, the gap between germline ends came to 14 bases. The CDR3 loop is CASTRQGGEKLFF. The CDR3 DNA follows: TGTGCCAGCACGCGGCAGGGTGGGGAAAAACTGTTTTTT.

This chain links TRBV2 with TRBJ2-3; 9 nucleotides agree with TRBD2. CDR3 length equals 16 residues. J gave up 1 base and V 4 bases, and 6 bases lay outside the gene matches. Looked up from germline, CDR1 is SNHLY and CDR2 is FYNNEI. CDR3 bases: TGTGCCAGCAGTGTTCTAGCGGGGCTGGGCACAGATACGCAGTATTTT. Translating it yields CASSVLAGLGTDTQYF.

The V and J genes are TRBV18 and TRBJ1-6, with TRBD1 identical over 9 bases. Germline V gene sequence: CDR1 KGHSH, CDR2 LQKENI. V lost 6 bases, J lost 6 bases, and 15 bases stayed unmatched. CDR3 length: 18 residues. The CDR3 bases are TGTGCCAGCTCCCCCTTATCAGGACAGGGGCTTCTTAATTCACCCCTCCACTTT. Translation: CASSPLSGQGLLNSPLHF.

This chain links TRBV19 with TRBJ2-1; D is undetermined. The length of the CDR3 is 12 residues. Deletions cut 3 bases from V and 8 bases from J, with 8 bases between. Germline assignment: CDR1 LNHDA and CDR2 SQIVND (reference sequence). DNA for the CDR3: TGTGCCAGTAGTATCCAGGATGATGAGCAGTTCTTC. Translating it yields CASSIQDDEQFF.

This CDR3 is CASSLSGSSYNEQFF. The CDR3 DNA reads as TGTGCCAGCTCACTGAGCGGGAGCTCCTACAATGAGCAGTTCTTC. The genes are TRBV18 and TRBJ2-1, with TRBD2 identical over 8 bases. The J segment lost 0 bases and the V segment lost 4 bases, leaving 2 bases of the junction unmatched. Germline V lookup: CDR1 KGHSH, CDR2 LQKENI. The CDR3 covers 15 residues.

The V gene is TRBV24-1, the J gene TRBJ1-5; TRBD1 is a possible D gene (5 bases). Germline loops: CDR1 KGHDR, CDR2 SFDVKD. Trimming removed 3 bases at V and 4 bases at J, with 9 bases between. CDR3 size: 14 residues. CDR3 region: CATSDPTVNQPQHF. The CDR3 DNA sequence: TGTGCCACCAGTGATCCGACAGTAAATCAGCCCCAGCATTTT.

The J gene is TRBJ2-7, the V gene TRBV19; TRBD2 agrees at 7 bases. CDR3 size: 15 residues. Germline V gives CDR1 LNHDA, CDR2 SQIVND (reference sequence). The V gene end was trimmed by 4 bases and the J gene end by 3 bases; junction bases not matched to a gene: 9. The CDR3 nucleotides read TGTGCCAGTAGTAAGGCTCACGCGGGGGACTACGAGCAGTACTTC. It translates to CASSKAHAGDYEQYF.

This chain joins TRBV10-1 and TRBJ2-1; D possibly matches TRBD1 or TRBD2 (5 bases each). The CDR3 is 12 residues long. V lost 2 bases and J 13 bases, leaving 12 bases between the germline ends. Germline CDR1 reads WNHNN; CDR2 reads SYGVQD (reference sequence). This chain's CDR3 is CASSEGGDLQFF. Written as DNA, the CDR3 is TGCGCCAGCAGTGAGGGGGGAGACCTACAGTTCTTC.

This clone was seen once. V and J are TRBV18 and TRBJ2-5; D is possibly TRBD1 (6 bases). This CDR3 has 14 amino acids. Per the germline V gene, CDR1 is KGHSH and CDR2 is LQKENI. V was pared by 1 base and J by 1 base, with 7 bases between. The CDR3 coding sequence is TGTGCCAGCTCACCACGGGGGCCCCAAGAGACCCAGTACTTC. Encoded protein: CASSPRGPQETQYF.

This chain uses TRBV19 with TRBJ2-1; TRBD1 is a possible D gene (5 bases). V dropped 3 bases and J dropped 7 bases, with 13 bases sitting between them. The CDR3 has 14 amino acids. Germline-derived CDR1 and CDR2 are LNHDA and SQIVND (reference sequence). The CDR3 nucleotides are TGTGCCAGTAGTATTAGGGGCCCAGGAAATGAGCAGTTCTTC. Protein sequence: CASSIRGPGNEQFF.

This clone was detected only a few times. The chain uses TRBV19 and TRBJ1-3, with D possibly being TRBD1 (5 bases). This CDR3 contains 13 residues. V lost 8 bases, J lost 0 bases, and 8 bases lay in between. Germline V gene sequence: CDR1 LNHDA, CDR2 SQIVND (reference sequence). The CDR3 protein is CASRQISGNTIYF. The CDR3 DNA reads TGTGCCAGTCGACAGATCTCTGGAAACACCATATATTTT.

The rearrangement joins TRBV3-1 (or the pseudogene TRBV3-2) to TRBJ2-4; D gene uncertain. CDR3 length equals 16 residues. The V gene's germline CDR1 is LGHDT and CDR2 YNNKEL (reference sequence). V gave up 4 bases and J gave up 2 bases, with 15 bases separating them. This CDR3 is CASSRMGVGTKNIQYF. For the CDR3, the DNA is TGTGCCAGCAGCCGCATGGGCGTTGGGACCAAAAACATTCAGTACTTC.

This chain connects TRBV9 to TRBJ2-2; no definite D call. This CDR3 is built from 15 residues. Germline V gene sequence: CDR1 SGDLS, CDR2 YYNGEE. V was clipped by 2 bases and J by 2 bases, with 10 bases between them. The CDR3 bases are TGTGCCAGCAGCGTCCGCAGTGGAAACACCGGGGAGCTGTTTTTT. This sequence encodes CASSVRSGNTGELFF.

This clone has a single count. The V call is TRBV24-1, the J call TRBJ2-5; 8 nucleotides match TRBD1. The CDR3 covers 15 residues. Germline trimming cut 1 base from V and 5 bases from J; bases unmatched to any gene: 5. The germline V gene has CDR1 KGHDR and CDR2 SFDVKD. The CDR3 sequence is CATSDLAGGRETQYF. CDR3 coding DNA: TGTGCCACCAGTGATTTAGCAGGGGGCCGGGAGACCCAGTACTTC.

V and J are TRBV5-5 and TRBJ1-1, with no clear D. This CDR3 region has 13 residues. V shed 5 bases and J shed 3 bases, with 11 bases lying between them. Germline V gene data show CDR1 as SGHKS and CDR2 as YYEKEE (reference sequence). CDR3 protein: CASRRVGYTEAFF. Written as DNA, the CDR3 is TGTGCCAGCAGAAGGGTAGGGTACACTGAAGCTTTCTTT.

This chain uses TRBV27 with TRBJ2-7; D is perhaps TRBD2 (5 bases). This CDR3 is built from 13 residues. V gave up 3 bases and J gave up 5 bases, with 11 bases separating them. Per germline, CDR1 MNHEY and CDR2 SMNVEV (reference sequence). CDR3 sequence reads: CASSLAGANEQYF. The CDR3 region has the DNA TGTGCCAGCAGTTTGGCGGGTGCCAACGAGCAGTACTTC.

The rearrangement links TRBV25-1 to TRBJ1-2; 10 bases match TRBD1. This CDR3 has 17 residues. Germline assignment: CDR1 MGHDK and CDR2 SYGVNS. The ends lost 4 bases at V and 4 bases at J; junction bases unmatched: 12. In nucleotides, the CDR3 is TGTGCCAGCAGTGCGAGCCCCGGGACAGGGGAGGGCTATGGCTACACCTTC. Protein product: CASSASPGTGEGYGYTF.

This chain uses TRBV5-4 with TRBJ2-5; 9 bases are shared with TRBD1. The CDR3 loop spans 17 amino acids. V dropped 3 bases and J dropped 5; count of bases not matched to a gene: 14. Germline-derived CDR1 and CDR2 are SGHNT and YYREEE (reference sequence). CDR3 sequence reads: CASSSGAGQGHGETQYF. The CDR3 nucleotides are TGTGCCAGCAGCTCCGGGGCTGGACAGGGGCATGGGGAGACCCAGTACTTC.

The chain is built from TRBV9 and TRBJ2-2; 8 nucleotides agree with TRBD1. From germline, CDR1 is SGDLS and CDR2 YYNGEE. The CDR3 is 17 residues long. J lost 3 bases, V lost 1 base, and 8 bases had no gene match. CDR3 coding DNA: TGTGCCAGCAGCGTACAAAGACAGGGGCGATACACCGGGGAGCTGTTTTTT. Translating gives CASSVQRQGRYTGELFF.

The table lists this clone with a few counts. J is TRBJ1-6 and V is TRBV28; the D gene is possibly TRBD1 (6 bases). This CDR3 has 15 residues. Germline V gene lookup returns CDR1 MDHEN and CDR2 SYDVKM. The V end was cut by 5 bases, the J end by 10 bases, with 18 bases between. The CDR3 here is CASSPLQGVNSPLHF. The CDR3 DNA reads TGTGCCAGCAGTCCTCTACAGGGAGTAAACTCACCCCTCCACTTT.

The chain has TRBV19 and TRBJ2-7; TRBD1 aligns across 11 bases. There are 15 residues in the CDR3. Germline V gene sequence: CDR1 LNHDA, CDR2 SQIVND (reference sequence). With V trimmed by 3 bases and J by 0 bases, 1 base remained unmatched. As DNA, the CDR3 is TGTGCCAGTAGTATGGGGACAGGGGGCTCCTACGAGCAGTACGTC. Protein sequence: CASSMGTGGSYEQYV.

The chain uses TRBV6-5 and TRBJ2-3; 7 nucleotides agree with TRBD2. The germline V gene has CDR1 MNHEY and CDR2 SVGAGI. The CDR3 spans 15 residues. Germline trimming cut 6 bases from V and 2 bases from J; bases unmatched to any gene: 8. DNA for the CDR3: TGTGCCAGCAGCCTACTGGGAGGGTTCACAGATACGCAGTATTTT. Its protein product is CASSLLGGFTDTQYF.

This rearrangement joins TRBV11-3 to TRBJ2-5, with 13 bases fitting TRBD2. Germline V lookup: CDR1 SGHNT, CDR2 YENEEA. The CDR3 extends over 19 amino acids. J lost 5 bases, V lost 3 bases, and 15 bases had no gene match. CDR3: CASSFSPTWTSGSLETQYF. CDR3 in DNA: TGTGCCAGCAGCTTCAGCCCTACCTGGACTAGCGGGAGCTTGGAGACCCAGTACTTC.

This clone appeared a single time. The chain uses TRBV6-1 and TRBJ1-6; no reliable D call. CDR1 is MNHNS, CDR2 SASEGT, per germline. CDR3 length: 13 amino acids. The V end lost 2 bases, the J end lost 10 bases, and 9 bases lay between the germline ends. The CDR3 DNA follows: TGTGCCAGCAGTGAAACCACGTTCTCACCCCTCCACTTT. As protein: CASSETTFSPLHF.